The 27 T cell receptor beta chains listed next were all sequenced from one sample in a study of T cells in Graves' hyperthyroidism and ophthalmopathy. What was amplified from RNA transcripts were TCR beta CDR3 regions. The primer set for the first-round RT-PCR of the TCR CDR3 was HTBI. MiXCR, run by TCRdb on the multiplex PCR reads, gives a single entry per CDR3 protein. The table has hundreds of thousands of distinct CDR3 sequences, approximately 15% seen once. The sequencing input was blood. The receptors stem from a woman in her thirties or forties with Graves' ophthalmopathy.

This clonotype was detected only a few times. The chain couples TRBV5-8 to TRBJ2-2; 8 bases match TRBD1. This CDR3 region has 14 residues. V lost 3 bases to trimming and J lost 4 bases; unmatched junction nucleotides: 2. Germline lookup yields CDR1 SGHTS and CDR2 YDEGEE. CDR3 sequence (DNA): TGTGCCAGCAGCTCGACAGGGGCCACCGGGGAGCTGTTTTTT. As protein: CASSSTGATGELFF.

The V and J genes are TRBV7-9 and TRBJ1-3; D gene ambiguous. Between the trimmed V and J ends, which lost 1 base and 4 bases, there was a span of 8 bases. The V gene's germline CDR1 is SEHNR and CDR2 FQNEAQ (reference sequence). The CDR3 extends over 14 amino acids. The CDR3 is CASSLGVAGNTIYF. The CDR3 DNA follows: TGTGCCAGCAGCTTAGGTGTGGCCGGAAACACCATATATTTT.

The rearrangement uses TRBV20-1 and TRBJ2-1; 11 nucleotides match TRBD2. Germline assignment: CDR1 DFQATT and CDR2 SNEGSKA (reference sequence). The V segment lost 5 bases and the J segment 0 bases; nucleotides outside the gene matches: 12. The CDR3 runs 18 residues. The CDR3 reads CSAQVGLAEGSSYNEQFF. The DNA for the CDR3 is TGCAGTGCTCAGGTGGGACTAGCGGAAGGTAGCTCCTACAATGAGCAGTTCTTC.

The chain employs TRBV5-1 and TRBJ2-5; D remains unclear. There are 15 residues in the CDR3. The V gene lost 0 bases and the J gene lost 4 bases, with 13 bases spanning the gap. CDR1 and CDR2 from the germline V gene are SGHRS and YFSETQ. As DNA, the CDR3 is TGCGCCAGCAGCTTGGAGGGCCTCCCAAGAGAGACCCAGTACTTC. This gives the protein CASSLEGLPRETQYF.

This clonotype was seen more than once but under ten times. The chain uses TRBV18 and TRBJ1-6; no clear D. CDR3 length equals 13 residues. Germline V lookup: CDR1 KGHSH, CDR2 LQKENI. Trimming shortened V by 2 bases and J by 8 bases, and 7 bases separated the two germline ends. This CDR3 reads CASSPSLDSPLHF. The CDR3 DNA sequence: TGTGCCAGCTCACCATCCCTGGATTCACCCCTCCACTTT.

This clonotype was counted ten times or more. The CDR3 here is CSASPAFGTGELFF. CDR3 coding DNA: TGCAGTGCTAGCCCTGCATTCGGAACCGGGGAGCTGTTTTTT. This sequence joins TRBV20-1 and TRBJ2-2, with no clear D. The CDR3 spans 14 residues. Trimming left V 3 bases short and J 5 bases short, with 13 bases between. Germline V gene lookup returns CDR1 DFQATT and CDR2 SNEGSKA (reference sequence).

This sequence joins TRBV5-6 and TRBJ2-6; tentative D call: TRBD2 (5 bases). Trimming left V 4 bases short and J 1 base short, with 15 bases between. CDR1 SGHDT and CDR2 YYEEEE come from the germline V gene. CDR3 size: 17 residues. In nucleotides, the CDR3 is TGTGCCAGCAGCCACGGCTGGAGGTCTTCTGGGGCCAACGTCCTGACTTTC. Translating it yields CASSHGWRSSGANVLTF.

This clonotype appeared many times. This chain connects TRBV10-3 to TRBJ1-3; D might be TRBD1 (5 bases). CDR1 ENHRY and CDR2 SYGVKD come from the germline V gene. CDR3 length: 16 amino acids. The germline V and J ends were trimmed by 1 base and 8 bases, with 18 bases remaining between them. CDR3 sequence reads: CAISEWRRGVPDTIYF. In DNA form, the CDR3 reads TGTGCCATCAGTGAGTGGAGGCGAGGGGTCCCGGACACCATATATTTT.

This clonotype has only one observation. The CDR3 sequence is CASSTPFSGRALAYEQYF. The CDR3 DNA reads TGTGCCAGCAGCACCCCCTTTAGCGGGAGGGCCTTGGCTTACGAGCAGTACTTC. The gene calls are TRBV7-9 and TRBJ2-7; 11 bases are shared with TRBD2. The CDR3 is 18 residues long. The V and J ends lost 5 bases and 4 bases, in that order; junction bases with no gene match: 16. Germline CDR1 and CDR2: SEHNR and FQNEAQ (reference sequence).

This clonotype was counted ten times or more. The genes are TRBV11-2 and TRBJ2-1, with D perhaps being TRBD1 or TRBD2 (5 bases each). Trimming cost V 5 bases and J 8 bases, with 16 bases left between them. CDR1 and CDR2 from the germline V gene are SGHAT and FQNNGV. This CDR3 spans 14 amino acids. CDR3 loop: CASSPPGPRDEQFF. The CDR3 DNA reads TGTGCCAGCAGCCCTCCGGGACCTAGGGATGAGCAGTTCTTC. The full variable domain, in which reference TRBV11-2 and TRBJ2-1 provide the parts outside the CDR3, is EAGVAQSPRYKIIEKRQSVAFWCNPISGHATLYWYQQILGQGPKLLIQFQNNGVVDDSQLPKDRFSAERLKGVDSTLKIQPAKLEDSAVYLCASSPPGPRDEQFFGPGTRLTVL.

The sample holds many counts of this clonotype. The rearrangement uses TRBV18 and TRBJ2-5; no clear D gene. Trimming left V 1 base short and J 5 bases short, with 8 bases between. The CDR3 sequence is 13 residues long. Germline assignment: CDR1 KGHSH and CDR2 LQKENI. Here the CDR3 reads CASSPRSAETQYF. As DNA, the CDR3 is TGTGCCAGCTCACCACGGTCGGCGGAGACCCAGTACTTC.

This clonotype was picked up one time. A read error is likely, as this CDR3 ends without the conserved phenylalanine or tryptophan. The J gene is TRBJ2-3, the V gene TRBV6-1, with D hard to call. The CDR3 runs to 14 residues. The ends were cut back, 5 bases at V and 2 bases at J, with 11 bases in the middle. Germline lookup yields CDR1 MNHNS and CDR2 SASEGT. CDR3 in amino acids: CASSRRRYTDTQYL. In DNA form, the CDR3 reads TGTGCCAGCAGTCGGCGGAGATACACAGATACGCAGTATCTT.

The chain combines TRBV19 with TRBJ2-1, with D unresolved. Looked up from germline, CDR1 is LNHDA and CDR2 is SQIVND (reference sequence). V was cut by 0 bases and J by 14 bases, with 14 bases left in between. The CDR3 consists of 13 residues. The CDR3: CASSIDGTTSEFF. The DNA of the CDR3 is TGTGCCAGTAGTATAGATGGAACGACTTCAGAGTTCTTC.

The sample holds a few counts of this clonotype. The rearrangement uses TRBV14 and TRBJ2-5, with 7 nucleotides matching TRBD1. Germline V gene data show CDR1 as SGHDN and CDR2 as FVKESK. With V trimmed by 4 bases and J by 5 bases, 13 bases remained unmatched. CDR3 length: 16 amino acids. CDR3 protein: CASSPTQQGFLETQYF. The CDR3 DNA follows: TGTGCCAGCAGCCCAACTCAACAGGGGTTTTTGGAGACCCAGTACTTC.

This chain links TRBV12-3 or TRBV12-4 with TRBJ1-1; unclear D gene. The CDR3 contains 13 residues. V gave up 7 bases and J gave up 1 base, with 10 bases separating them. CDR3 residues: CASTLKGNTEAFF. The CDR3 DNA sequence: TGTGCCAGCACTCTGAAGGGGAACACTGAAGCTTTCTTT.

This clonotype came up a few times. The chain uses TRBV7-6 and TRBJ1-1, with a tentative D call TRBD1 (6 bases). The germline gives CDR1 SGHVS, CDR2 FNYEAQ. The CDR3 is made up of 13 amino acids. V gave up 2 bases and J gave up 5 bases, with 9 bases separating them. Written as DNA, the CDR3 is TGTGCCAGCAGCTTACAGGGGCTTACTGAAGCTTTCTTT. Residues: CASSLQGLTEAFF.

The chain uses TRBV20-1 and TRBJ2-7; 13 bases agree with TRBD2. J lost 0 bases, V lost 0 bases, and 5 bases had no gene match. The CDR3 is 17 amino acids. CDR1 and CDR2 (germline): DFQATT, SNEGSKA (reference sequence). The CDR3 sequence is CSARDLTSGRASYEQYF. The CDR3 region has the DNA TGCAGTGCTAGAGATTTAACTAGCGGGAGGGCCTCCTACGAGCAGTACTTC.

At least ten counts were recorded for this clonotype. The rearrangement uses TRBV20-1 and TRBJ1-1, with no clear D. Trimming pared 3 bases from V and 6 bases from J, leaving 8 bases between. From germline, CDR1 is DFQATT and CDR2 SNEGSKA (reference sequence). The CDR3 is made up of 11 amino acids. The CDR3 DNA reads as TGCAGTGCTAGCCGGAAGGCTGAAGCTTTCTTT. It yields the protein CSASRKAEAFF.

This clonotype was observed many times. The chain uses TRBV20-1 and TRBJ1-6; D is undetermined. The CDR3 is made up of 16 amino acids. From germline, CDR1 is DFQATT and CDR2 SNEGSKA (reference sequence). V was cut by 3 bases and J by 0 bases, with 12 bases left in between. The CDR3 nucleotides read TGCAGTGCTAGCGAAATACAAAGCTCCTATAATTCACCCCTCCACTTT. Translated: CSASEIQSSYNSPLHF.

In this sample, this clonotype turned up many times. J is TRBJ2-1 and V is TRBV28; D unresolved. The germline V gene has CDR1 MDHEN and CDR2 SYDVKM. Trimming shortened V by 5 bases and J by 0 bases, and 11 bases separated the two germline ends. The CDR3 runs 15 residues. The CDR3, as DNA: TGTGCCAGCAGTCCCCCGCGGCGCTCCTACAATGAGCAGTTCTTC. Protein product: CASSPPRRSYNEQFF.

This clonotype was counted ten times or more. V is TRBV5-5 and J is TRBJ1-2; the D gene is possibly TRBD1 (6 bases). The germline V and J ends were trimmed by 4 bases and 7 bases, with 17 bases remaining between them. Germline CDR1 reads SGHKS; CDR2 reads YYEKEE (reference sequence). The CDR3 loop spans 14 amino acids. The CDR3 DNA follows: TGTGCCAGCAGCAATATTGACAGGATGGTTGGCTACACCTTC. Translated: CASSNIDRMVGYTF.

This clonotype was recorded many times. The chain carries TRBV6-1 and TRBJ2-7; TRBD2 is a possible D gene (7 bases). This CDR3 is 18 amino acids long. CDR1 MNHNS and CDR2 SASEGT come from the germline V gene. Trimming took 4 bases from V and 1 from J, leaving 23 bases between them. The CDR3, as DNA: TGTGCCAGCAGTGTAGGGGGGGCGCGGACTATTTCGTCCTACGAGCAGTACTTC. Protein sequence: CASSVGGARTISSYEQYF.

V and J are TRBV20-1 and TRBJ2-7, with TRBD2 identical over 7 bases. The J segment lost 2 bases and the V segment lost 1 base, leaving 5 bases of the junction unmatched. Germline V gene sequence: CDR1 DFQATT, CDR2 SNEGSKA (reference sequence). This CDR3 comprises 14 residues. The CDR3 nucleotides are TGCAGTGCTAGAGCCCTAGCGGCCACCTACGAGCAGTACTTC. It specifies CSARALAATYEQYF.

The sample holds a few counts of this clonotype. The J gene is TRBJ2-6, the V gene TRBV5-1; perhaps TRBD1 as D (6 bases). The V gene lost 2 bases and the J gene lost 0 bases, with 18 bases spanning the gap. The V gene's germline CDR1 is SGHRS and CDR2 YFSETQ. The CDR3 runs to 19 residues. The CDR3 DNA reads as TGCGCCAGCAGCTTCCCTTCAGGGGCACCCAGCTCTGGGGCCAACGTCCTGACTTTC. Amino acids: CASSFPSGAPSSGANVLTF.

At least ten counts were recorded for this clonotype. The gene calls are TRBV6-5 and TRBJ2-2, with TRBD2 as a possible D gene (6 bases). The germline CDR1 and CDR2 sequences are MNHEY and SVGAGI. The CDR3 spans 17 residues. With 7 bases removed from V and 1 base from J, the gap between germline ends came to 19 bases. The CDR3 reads CASNSAGGGMNTGELFF. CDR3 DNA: TGTGCCAGCAATTCCGCAGGTGGCGGGATGAACACCGGGGAGCTGTTTTTT.

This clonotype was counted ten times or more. CDR3 sequence: CASSLAEGGNYEQYF. The CDR3 nucleotides are TGTGCCAGCAGCTTAGCGGAAGGTGGCAACTACGAGCAGTACTTC. The chain links TRBV7-6 to TRBJ2-7; D is undetermined. Trimming stripped 0 bases from V and 3 bases from J, with 12 bases between. CDR1 is SGHVS and CDR2 is FNYEAQ in the germline V gene. The CDR3 sequence is 15 residues long.

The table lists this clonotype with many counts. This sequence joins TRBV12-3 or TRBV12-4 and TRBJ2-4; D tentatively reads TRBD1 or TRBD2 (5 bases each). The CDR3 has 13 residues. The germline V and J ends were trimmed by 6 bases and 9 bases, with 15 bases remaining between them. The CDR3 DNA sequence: TGTGCCAGCAGACGGGATAGTGGGGGCATTCAGTACTTC. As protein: CASRRDSGGIQYF.